This TCR beta chain was captured by sequencing in a study of cytomegalovirus exposure and HLA in healthy donors. Study conclusions and caveats: In most subjects, TCR beta sequences reportedly gave accurate predictions of HLA-A and HLA-B alleles. An analysis done earlier found most TCR beta V segments productive about 87% or about 30% of the time.

60 Vbeta and 13 Jbeta primers were used in PCR. TCRdb keeps only in-frame clones here, not all; method: immunoSEQ multiplex PCR. Altogether about 170,000 clones are present, roughly 81% being singletons, with the ten largest covering about 2.7%. The donors gave bone marrow, and they were healthy. When sampled, the donors appeared nominally healthy, though they likely had unrecorded immune exposures. This clone appeared once. The antigen is not known. The V and J ends lost 5 bases and 0 bases respectively, with 10 bases between them. Germline V CDR1 and CDR2: LNHNV, YYDKDF (reference sequence). The CDR3 consists of 15 residues.

The chain carries TRBV15 and TRBJ2-2; possible D gene TRBD1, 6 bases. Sequencing was performed on PBMCs. This clonotype originated in a man aged 30 to 45 in good health and CMV-seropositive. The CDR3 nucleotides read TGTGCCACCAGCGCTGGGACAACGAACACCGGGGAGCTGTTTTTT. Its protein product is CATSAGTTNTGELFF.